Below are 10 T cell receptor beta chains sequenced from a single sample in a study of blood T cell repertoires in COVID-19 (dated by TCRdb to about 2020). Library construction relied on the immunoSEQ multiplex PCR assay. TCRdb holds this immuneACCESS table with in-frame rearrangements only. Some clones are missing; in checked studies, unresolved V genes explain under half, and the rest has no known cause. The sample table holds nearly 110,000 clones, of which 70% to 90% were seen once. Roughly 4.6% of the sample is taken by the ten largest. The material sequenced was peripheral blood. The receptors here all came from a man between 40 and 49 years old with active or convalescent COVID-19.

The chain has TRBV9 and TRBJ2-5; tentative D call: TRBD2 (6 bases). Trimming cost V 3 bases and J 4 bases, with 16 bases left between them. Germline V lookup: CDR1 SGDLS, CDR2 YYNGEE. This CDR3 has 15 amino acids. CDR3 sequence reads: CASSAQSLGGETQYF. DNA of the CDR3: TGTGCCAGCAGCGCACAGAGTCTGGGGGGAGAGACCCAGTACTTC.

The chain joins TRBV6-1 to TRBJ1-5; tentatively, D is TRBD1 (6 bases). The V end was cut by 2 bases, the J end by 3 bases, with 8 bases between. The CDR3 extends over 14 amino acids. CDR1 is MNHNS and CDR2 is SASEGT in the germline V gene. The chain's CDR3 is CASSERGSNQPQHF. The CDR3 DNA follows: TGTGCCAGCAGTGAAAGGGGGTCCAATCAGCCCCAGCATTTT.

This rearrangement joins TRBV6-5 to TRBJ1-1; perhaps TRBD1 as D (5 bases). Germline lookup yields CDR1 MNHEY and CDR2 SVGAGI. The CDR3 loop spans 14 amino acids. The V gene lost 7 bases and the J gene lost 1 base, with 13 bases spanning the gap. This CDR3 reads CASTVKQANTEAFF. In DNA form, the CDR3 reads TGTGCCAGCACCGTTAAACAGGCGAACACTGAAGCTTTCTTT.

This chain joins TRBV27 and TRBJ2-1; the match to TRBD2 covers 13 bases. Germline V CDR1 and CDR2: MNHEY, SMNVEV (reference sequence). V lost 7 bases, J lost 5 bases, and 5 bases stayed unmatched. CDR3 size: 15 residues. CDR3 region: CASTVGLAGNNEQFF. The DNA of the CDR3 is TGTGCCAGCACCGTGGGACTAGCGGGAAACAATGAGCAGTTCTTC.

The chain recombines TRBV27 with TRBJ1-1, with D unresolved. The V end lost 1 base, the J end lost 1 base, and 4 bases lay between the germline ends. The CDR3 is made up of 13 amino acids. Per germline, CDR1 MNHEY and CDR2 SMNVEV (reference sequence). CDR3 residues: CASSLLQNTEAFF. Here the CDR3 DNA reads TGTGCCAGCAGTTTATTACAGAACACTGAAGCTTTCTTT.

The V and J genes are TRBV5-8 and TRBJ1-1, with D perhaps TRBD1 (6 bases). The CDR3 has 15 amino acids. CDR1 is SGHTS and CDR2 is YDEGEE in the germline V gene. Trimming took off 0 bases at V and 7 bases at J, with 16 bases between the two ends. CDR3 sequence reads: CASSLVGRGQGEAFF. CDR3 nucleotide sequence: TGTGCCAGCAGCTTGGTAGGCAGGGGCCAGGGTGAAGCTTTCTTT.

CDR3 sequence reads: CASSSPLVSEQYF. The CDR3 bases are TGTGCCAGCAGCTCGCCCCTAGTATCCGAGCAGTACTTC. The J gene is TRBJ2-7, the V gene TRBV5-5, with D unclear. Trimming stripped 3 bases from V and 6 bases from J, with 13 bases between. Germline loops: CDR1 SGHKS, CDR2 YYEKEE (reference sequence). This CDR3 contains 13 residues.

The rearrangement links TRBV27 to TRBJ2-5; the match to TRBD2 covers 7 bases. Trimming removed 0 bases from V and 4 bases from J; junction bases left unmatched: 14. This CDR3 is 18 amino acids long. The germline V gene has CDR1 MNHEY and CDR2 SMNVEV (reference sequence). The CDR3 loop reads CASSLSLLTWEGGETQYF. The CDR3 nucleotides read TGTGCCAGCAGTTTATCCCTTCTCACGTGGGAGGGAGGAGAGACCCAGTACTTC.

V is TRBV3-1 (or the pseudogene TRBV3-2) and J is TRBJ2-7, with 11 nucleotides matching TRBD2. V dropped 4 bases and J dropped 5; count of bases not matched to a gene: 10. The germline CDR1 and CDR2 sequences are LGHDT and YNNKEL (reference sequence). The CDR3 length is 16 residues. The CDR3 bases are TGTGCCAGCAGCCTTGGGACTAGCGGACTACACCACGAGCAGTACTTC. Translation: CASSLGTSGLHHEQYF.

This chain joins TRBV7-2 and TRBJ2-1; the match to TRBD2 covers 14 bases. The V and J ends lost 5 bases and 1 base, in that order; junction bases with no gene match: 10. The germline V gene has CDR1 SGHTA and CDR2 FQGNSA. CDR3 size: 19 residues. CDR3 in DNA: TGTGCCAGCAGCAAACAGTCGACTAGCGGGAGGGATTCCTACAATGAGCAGTTCTTC. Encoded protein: CASSKQSTSGRDSYNEQFF.